The 10 T cell receptor beta chains listed next were all sequenced from one sample in a study of spatial heterogeneity in lung cancer. This sample's time point: sample taken at primary tumor resection. TCRdb processed the 5' RACE reads anew with MiXCR; each CDR3 protein has one entry. The table records around 7,000 distinct CDR3 sequences, about 14% of them present only once. These receptors have no identified antigens. Study-level findings and limits: How many expanded intratumoral alpha and beta TCRs were present tracked the tumor mutation count, which was a count of nonsynonymous mutations.

Source: lung tumor tissue, taken at surgery. The receptor source for this set is a female donor with early-stage non-small cell lung cancer.

This clonotype qualifies as medium-sized. In a library made to pick up alpha chains, this beta chain is a stray read with a size that means little. The chain joins TRBV18 to TRBJ2-1, with 8 bases fitting TRBD1. V dropped 3 bases and J dropped 7; count of bases not matched to a gene: 5. CDR3 length: 14 amino acids. CDR1 and CDR2 (germline): KGHSH, LQKENI. CDR3 protein: CASSPGQGKNEQFF. Here the CDR3 DNA reads TGTGCCAGCTCACCCGGACAGGGTAAGAATGAGCAGTTCTTC.

On this clonotype: This beta chain is an off-target read within a library intended for alpha chains, so its frequency means little. The CDR3 region has the DNA TGTGCCAGCAGTTGGGGGGGGCCTGGGGATCAGCCCCAGCATTTT. Its protein is CASSWGGPGDQPQHF. The chain uses TRBV12-3 or TRBV12-4 and TRBJ1-5, with D possibly TRBD1 on 6 matching bases. Trimming took off 4 bases at V and 5 bases at J, with 15 bases between the two ends. The CDR3 totals 15 residues.

The sample holds many counts of this clonotype. This beta chain slipped into a library made for alpha chains as a stray read, so its size is not meaningful. The rearrangement uses TRBV28 and TRBJ1-1; 7 bases match TRBD1. The germline V gene encodes CDR1 MDHEN and CDR2 SYDVKM. V lost 3 bases, J lost 3 bases, and 1 base stayed unmatched. The CDR3 is 13 residues long. The CDR3 sequence is CASSFDRDTEAFF. The CDR3 DNA sequence: TGTGCCAGCAGTTTTGACAGGGACACTGAAGCTTTCTTT.

This clonotype was detected ten times or more. Because this beta chain is a stray read in a library intended to capture alpha chains, its abundance should not be given much weight. The J gene is TRBJ1-2, the V gene TRBV12-3 or TRBV12-4; no definite D call. The CDR3 is 15 amino acids. Trimming removed 7 bases at V and 3 bases at J, with 18 bases between. CDR3 amino acids: CASTIGLPLYYGYTF. DNA of the CDR3: TGTGCCAGCACCATCGGACTGCCCCTTTACTATGGCTACACCTTC.

This clonotype was detected many times. This beta chain represents an off-target read in a library built for alpha chains; its size is of limited meaning. V and J are TRBV6-5 and TRBJ1-4; the D gene is possibly TRBD1 (5 bases). From germline, CDR1 is MNHEY and CDR2 SVGAGI. CDR3 length: 15 residues. Trimming removed 4 bases at V and 2 bases at J, with 11 bases between. The CDR3 region is CASSWRGLTNEKLFF. The CDR3 region has the DNA TGTGCCAGCAGTTGGAGGGGCCTTACTAATGAAAAACTGTTTTTT.

This clonotype was detected ten times or more. A library made for alpha chains picked up this beta chain off target, so its size means little. The chain is built from TRBV10-3 and TRBJ1-3; D remains unclear. The V gene lost 11 bases and the J gene lost 4 bases, with 15 bases spanning the gap. There are 13 residues in the CDR3. Per germline, CDR1 ENHRY and CDR2 SYGVKD. CDR3 DNA: TGTGCCCATCGGGAGGGTAGAGGAAACACCATATATTTT. Translating gives CAHREGRGNTIYF.

This clonotype is labeled medium-sized. This beta chain slipped into a library made for alpha chains as a stray read, so its size is not meaningful. The chain links TRBV11-2 to TRBJ2-7, with 8 nucleotides matching TRBD2. The germline gives CDR1 SGHAT, CDR2 FQNNGV. The CDR3 covers 18 residues. V dropped 0 bases and J dropped 6; count of bases not matched to a gene: 16. The CDR3 is CASSLEVVSGVPRTEQYF. Written as DNA, the CDR3 is TGTGCCAGCAGCTTAGAGGTGGTTAGCGGGGTCCCGAGAACCGAGCAGTACTTC.

This clonotype was seen ten or more times. As an off-target read in a library built for alpha chains, this beta chain has a frequency of little significance. In DNA form, the CDR3 reads TGTGCCACCAGACTACCTGAAGCTTTCTTT. Residues: CATRLPEAFF. This sequence joins TRBV24-1 and TRBJ1-1; D remains unclear. Trimming left V 7 bases short and J 6 bases short, with 5 bases between. The CDR3 runs 10 residues. From germline, CDR1 is KGHDR and CDR2 SFDVKD.

There are many counts of this clonotype. Because this beta chain is a stray read in a library intended to capture alpha chains, its abundance should not be given much weight. CDR3 nucleotides: TGCAGTGCTAGAGCCAGCGACAGCCGTAATTCACCCCTCCACTTT. This encodes CSARASDSRNSPLHF. The genes are TRBV20-1 and TRBJ1-6; a weak D match, TRBD1 (5 bases). V was clipped by 1 base and J by 6 bases, with 13 bases between them. The CDR3 contains 15 residues. Germline CDR1 reads DFQATT; CDR2 reads SNEGSKA (reference sequence).

This clonotype came up many times. The library was prepared for alpha chains; this beta chain is a stray read, so its frequency means little. The V and J genes are TRBV18 and TRBJ2-1; D ambiguous. The germline gives CDR1 KGHSH, CDR2 LQKENI. The V end lost 3 bases, the J end lost 10 bases, and 16 bases lay between the germline ends. CDR3 length: 14 amino acids. The CDR3 sequence: CASSPLGSAYEQFF. CDR3 nucleotides: TGTGCCAGCTCACCCCTCGGGTCCGCCTACGAGCAGTTCTTC.